This record covers a single TCR beta chain. This receptor's antigen is unknown. Base quality data are lacking; no much larger clone is found one base away. The donors were healthy, HIV-negative adults with no recently reported acute infections or vaccinations. Only Caucasian adults living in Nashville, Tennessee, USA were represented among the donors. For unsorted samples, about 90 million PBMCs were counted and genomic DNA was extracted with the QIAamp DNA Blood Mini kit. Blood was collected by leukapheresis, and PBMCs were isolated by Ficoll-Histopaque density gradient centrifugation and then cryopreserved in liquid nitrogen vapor phase. According to the germline V gene, CDR1 reads ENHRY and CDR2 reads SYGVKD. Taken from cysteine to phenylalanine, the CDR3 has 16 residues. Of the read, only the CDR3 DNA is kept; its 48 bases are in frame from base 1. The germline V end is reduced by 5 bases and the J end by 2 bases; junction bases left unmatched: 4.

The source of the sample is a study of shared clonotypes between healthy human individuals (TCRdb year 2020). General notes on the study: The cohort comprised two women and a few men aged 18 to 49 years. The study deeply sequenced blood TCR repertoires of five healthy adults to estimate repertoire size and the extent of clonotype sharing between individuals. Different laboratories and diverse techniques were used to prepare libraries and sequence TCR repertoires, to increase sequencing depth and limit assay-specific biases. Leukapheresis yielded between about 0.94 and 8.9 billion PBMCs per donor.

TCR CDR3 regions were amplified from genomic DNA by multiplex PCR using the deep immunoSEQ assay. For each cell subset, the extracted genomic DNA was distributed evenly across all wells of several immunoSEQ 96-well plates, and each plate served as one replicate. For unsorted PBMC, roughly 300 ng of genomic DNA, equivalent to approximately 30,000 T cell genomes, went into each replicate PCR. Ten immunoSEQ deep assay plates were used to sequence unsorted PBMC genomic DNA. The purified libraries were quantified using a Qubit 3.0 fluorometer, sized with a Bioanalyzer 2100, and then quantified again using the KAPA Library Quantification kit. Every immunoSEQ 96-well plate was sequenced on a separate single-read 150-cycle Illumina NextSeq 550 flow cell. The study's own analysis went as follows. The immunoSEQ output contained only junctional sequences without quality scores, so filtering could not match that applied to full-length reads. To assign V/J genes and CDR3, sequences were annotated using PyIR, a Python wrapper for IgBLAST v1.9, with IMGT germline references. Reads were removed for weak V/J assignments (E-value above 1e-6), missing CDR3, stop codons, out-of-frame junctions, or ambiguous translated residues. V3J clonotypes were defined as sequences sharing an identical inferred V gene, J gene, and CDR3 amino acid sequence. To compute the percentage overlap between repertoires, the number of shared unique clonotypes was divided by the size of the smaller repertoire. RTK rarefaction, the Chao1 estimator, and Recon v2.1 estimates of unobserved clonotypes were used to assess repertoire richness. In TCRdb, the immuneACCESS table is reduced to in-frame sequences with V and J assigned. These tables do not hold every clone; where another copy was compared, an unresolved V gene accounts for under half, and the others remain unexplained. That table furnishes V, J and clone size, whereas the DNA furnished D and trimming. The sample includes a few hundred thousand clones, with 70% to 80% observed a single time. The ten top clones hold more than 10% of the sample.

The research as a whole found: Sampling was restricted to blood, and TCR repertoires in tissue are likely to differ from TCR repertoires in blood. Pairwise subsampling indicated that sequencing depth was expected to affect the degree of clonotype sharing among donors. Because the study included a small number of donors, the genetic and exposure-history diversity represented was limited.

The sequencing sample was made of PBMCs. This receptor was taken from a woman aged 40-49 years in good health. Some clones in this sample may be carry-over from other donors' samples. The chain is encoded by TRBV10-3 joined to TRBJ2-1, with 12 central nucleotides matching TRBD2. The CDR3 region has the sequence CAISFLAGGPYNEQFF. The DNA sequence is given as TGTGCCATCAGTTTTCTAGCGGGAGGGCCCTACAATGAGCAGTTCTTC.